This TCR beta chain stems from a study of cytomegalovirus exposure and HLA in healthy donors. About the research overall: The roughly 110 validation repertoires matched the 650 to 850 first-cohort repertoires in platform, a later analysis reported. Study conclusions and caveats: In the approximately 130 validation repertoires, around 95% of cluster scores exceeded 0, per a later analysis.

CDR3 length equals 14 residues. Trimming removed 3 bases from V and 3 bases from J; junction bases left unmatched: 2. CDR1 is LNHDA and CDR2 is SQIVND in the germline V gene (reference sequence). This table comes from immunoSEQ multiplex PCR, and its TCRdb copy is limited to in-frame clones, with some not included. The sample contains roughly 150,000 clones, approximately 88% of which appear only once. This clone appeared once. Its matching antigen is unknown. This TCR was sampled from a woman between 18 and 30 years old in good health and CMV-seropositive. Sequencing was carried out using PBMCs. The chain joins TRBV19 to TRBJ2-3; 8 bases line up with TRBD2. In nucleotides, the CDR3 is TGTGCCAGTAGTATTCGCGGGAGGACAGATACGCAGTATTTT. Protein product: CASSIRGRTDTQYF.